These 2 T cell receptor beta chains share one sample of origin, sequenced in a study of T cells in Graves' hyperthyroidism and ophthalmopathy. Amplified TCR beta CDR3 regions derived from RNA transcripts. The HTBI primer set was used in a first-round RT-PCR of the TCR CDR3. TCRdb fed the multiplex PCR reads into MiXCR, producing one record per CDR3 protein. The sample holds about 300,000 distinct CDR3 sequences, less than 20% seen once. Sequenced material: blood. All receptors derive from a man aged 50 to 60 with Graves' ophthalmopathy.

This clonotype was counted at least ten times. This sequence joins TRBV5-1 and TRBJ2-5; TRBD1 matches 7 bases. Germline V gene sequence: CDR1 SGHRS, CDR2 YFSETQ. This CDR3 is 16 amino acids long. J was trimmed by 0 bases and V by 0 bases; bases with no gene match: 5. The CDR3 DNA sequence: TGCGCCAGCAGCTTGGGGGACAGATTGGACCAAGAGACCCAGTACTTC. This encodes CASSLGDRLDQETQYF. Drawing the rest from reference TRBV5-1 and TRBJ2-5, the complete variable domain is KAGVTQTPRYLIKTRGQQVTLSCSPISGHRSVSWYQQTPGQGLQFLFEYFSETQRNKGNFPGRFSGRQFSNSRSEMNVSTLELGDSALYLCASSLGDRLDQETQYFGPGTRLLVL.

This clonotype was counted many times. The gene calls are TRBV11-1 and TRBJ2-5; D unresolved. The CDR3 runs 15 residues. Germline CDR1 SGHAT, CDR2 FQDESV (reference sequence). Deletions cut 1 base from V and 1 base from J, with 10 bases between. CDR3 region: CASSLEWAIQETQYF. CDR3 DNA sequence: TGTGCCAGCAGCTTAGAATGGGCGATCCAAGAGACCCAGTACTTC.